This is a list of T cell receptor beta chains from one sample in a study of blood T cell repertoires in COVID-19. Method: immunoSEQ multiplex PCR; TCRdb's copy keeps in-frame clones and lacks some. The table shows 70,000 to 80,000 clones, with around 86% occurring only once. Sequenced input: peripheral blood. All receptors derive from a woman in her fifties or sixties with acute or convalescent COVID-19. CDR3s include the opening cysteine and the closing phenylalanine or tryptophan. The order of the fields is CDR3 DNA, CDR3 protein, CDR3 length, J gene, V gene, D gene, clone size. D genes are given only for firm matches. Expanded clones are given a class, and other clones once, few, many or no size at all.

TGTGCCAGCAGCACCGGGACTTCCTACAATGAGCAGTTCTTC | CASSTGTSYNEQFF | 14 | TRBJ2-1 | TRBV5-4 | - | -
TGCGCCAGCAGCTTGGAGTTGCCACGGGAGCAGTTCTTC | CASSLELPREQFF | 13 | TRBJ2-1 | TRBV5-1 | - | -
TGTGCCAGCAGTTACGGGACAGTGGCTGCACCCCAGCATTTT | CASSYGTVAAPQHF | 14 | TRBJ1-5 | TRBV6-2/TRBV6-3 | TRBD1 | once
TGTGCCTGTCGGAGACAGGGAGCCTACAATGAGCAGTTCTTC | CACRRQGAYNEQFF | 14 | TRBJ2-1 | TRBV28 | TRBD1 | -
TGTGCCAGCAGTCCCGGGACAAAAGGAAACACCATATATTTT | CASSPGTKGNTIYF | 14 | TRBJ1-3 | TRBV6-5 | - | few
TGTGCCAGCACCTTGGCAACTACTAACTATGGCTACACCTTC | CASTLATTNYGYTF | 14 | TRBJ1-2 | TRBV21-1 | - | few
TGTGCCAGCAGCAAGGTGACCAGGGAAGGCTATCAGCCCCAGCATTTT | CASSKVTREGYQPQHF | 16 | TRBJ1-5 | TRBV21-1 | - | once
TGTGCCAGTAGTATAGTGGGGACAGGGAACACTGAAGCTTTCTTT | CASSIVGTGNTEAFF | 15 | TRBJ1-1 | TRBV19 | TRBD1 | -
TGTGCCAGCAGTTACCCCGCAGGAACAGATACGCAGTATTTT | CASSYPAGTDTQYF | 14 | TRBJ2-3 | TRBV6-5 | - | -
TGTGCCAGCTCACCCCTGACAGGGCTAGTAACTGAAGCTTTCTTT | CASSPLTGLVTEAFF | 15 | TRBJ1-1 | TRBV18 | TRBD1 | -
TGCGCCAGCAGCCAAGAGGTGGGGGGGAATGAGCAGTTCTTC | CASSQEVGGNEQFF | 14 | TRBJ2-1 | TRBV4-1 | TRBD2 | many
TGTGCCACCAGTGATTTGGTGGAGAATGAGCAGTTCTTC | CATSDLVENEQFF | 13 | TRBJ2-1 | TRBV24-1 | - | -
TGTGCCATCAGTGAGGCAGGGGGCGAAAAACTGTTTTTT | CAISEAGGEKLFF | 13 | TRBJ1-4 | TRBV10-3 | TRBD1 | -
TGTGCCAGCAGTCCACAGGGCGGCCCCAATCAGCCCCAGCATTTT | CASSPQGGPNQPQHF | 15 | TRBJ1-5 | TRBV28 | - | -
TGTGCCTGGAGTGTATTCGAGTCCGGGGAGCTGTTTTTT | CAWSVFESGELFF | 13 | TRBJ2-2 | TRBV30 | - | once
TGTGCCATCAACACCGGGACAGGGGGAATGAACACTGAAGCTTTCTTT | CAINTGTGGMNTEAFF | 16 | TRBJ1-1 | TRBV10-3 | TRBD1 | -
TGTGCCAGCAGCCCAGTGGGACTAGCGACACTGGACCTCACCGGGGAGCTGTTTTTT | CASSPVGLATLDLTGELFF | 19 | TRBJ2-2 | TRBV7-9 | TRBD2 | -
TGTGCCAGCAGTCCCACAGCGGGGGGCTACAATGAGCAGTTCTTC | CASSPTAGGYNEQFF | 15 | TRBJ2-1 | TRBV6-6 | TRBD2 | -
TGTGCCAGCAGCCCAGGACCCTCTAGCACCCAGTACTTC | CASSPGPSSTQYF | 13 | TRBJ2-5 | TRBV7-9 | - | -
TGTGCCAGCAGCTCACAGGTTGACTATGGCTACACCTTC | CASSSQVDYGYTF | 13 | TRBJ1-2 | TRBV7-2 | - | -